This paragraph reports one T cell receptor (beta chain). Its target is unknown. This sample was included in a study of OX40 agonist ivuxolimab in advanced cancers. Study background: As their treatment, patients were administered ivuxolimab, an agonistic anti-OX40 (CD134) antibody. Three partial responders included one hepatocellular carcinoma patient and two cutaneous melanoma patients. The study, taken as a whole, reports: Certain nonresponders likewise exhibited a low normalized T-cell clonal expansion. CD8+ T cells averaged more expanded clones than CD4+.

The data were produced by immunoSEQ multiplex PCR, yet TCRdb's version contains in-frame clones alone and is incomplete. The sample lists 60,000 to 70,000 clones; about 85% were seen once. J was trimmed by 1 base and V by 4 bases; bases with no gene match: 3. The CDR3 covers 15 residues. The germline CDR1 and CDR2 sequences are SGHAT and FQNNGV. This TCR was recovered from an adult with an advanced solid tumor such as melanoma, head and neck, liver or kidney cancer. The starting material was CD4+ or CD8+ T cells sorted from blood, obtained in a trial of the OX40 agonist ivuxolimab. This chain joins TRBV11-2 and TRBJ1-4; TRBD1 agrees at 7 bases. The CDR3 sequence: CASSSQGVTNEKLFF. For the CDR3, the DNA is TGTGCCAGCAGCTCGCAGGGGGTAACTAATGAAAAACTGTTTTTT.